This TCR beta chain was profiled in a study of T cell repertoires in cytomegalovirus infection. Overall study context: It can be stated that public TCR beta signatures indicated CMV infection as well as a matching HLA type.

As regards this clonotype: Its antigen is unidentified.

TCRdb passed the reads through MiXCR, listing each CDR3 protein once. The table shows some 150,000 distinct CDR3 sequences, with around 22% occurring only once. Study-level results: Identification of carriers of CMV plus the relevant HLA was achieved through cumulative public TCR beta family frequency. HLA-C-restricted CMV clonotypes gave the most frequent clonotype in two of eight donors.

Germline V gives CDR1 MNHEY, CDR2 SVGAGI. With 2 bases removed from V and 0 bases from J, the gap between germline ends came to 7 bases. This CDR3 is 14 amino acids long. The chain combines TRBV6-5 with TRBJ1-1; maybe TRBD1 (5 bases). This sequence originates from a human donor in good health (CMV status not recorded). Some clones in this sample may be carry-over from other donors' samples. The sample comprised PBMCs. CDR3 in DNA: TGTGCCAGCAGTTACAAGGGGTTGAACACTGAAGCTTTCTTT. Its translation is CASSYKGLNTEAFF.